Following are 6 T cell receptor beta chains from one sample sequenced in a study of cytomegalovirus exposure and HLA in healthy donors. Clones were read by immunoSEQ multiplex PCR, and TCRdb kept only the in-frame ones, dropping some. The sample consists of 150,000 or so clones, around 89% of them appearing once. Input material: PBMCs. The origin of the receptors is a woman under 40 in good health and CMV-seropositive.

The chain is built from TRBV29-1 and TRBJ1-2; maybe TRBD1 (6 bases). From germline, CDR1 is SQVTM and CDR2 ANQGSEA. Deletions cut 6 bases from V and 3 bases from J, with 14 bases between. The CDR3 has 13 residues. Here the CDR3 reads CSVGTHPDYGYTF. For the CDR3, the DNA is TGCAGCGTGGGGACACACCCGGACTATGGCTACACCTTC.

Turning to this clone: This sample also contains other DNA sequences that code for the same CDR3. The CDR3 is CASSRDRGSYEQYF. The CDR3 nucleotides read TGTGCCAGCAGCCGGGACAGGGGGTCCTACGAGCAGTACTTC. The V and J genes are TRBV19 and TRBJ2-7; 11 bases agree with TRBD1. Germline V gene sequence: CDR1 LNHDA, CDR2 SQIVND (reference sequence). This CDR3 is 14 amino acids long. J was trimmed by 1 base and V by 9 bases; bases with no gene match: 5.

The chain carries TRBV6-6 and TRBJ2-7; 9 bases match TRBD1. V lost 6 bases and J lost 3; bases outside the gene matches: 9. The CDR3 runs 15 residues. Looked up from germline, CDR1 is MNHNY and CDR2 is SVGAGI (reference sequence). The chain's CDR3 is CASSLLGGQGYEQYF. DNA for the CDR3: TGTGCCAGCAGCCTACTGGGGGGACAGGGCTACGAGCAGTACTTC.

The CDR3 sequence is CASSDGGTVSTDTQYF. CDR3 in DNA: TGTGCCAGCAGCGACGGCGGGACAGTAAGCACAGATACGCAGTATTTT. The chain recombines TRBV27 with TRBJ2-3, with D perhaps matching TRBD1 (7 bases). The germline CDR1 and CDR2 sequences are MNHEY and SMNVEV (reference sequence). V dropped 6 bases and J dropped 0 bases, with 16 bases sitting between them. The CDR3 loop spans 16 amino acids.

V is TRBV18 and J is TRBJ1-5; 9 nucleotides line up with TRBD1. This CDR3 has 16 residues. V lost 2 bases and J lost 5; bases outside the gene matches: 7. Per germline, CDR1 KGHSH and CDR2 LQKENI. CDR3 in DNA: TGTGCCAGCTCACCAGGGACAGGGTTAAGATATCAGCCCCAGCATTTT. Translated, it gives CASSPGTGLRYQPQHF.

V gene TRBV9 combines with J gene TRBJ1-2; 7 nucleotides align to TRBD1. This CDR3 spans 13 amino acids. Germline V gives CDR1 SGDLS, CDR2 YYNGEE. Trimming at V came to 4 bases and at J to 3 bases, leaving 3 bases not matched to a gene. Here the CDR3 DNA reads TGTGCCAGCAGCCCCAGGGGGGACTATGGCTACACCTTC. It yields the protein CASSPRGDYGYTF. Combining the CDR3 with reference TRBV9 and TRBJ1-2 gives the whole variable domain DSGVTQTPKHLITATGQRVTLRCSPRSGDLSVYWYQQSLDQGLQFLIQYYNGEERAKGNILERFSAQQFPDLHSELNLSSLELGDSALYFCASSPRGDYGYTFGSGTRLTVV.